The rows below give T cell receptor beta chains drawn from one sample of a study of T cell responses to AZD1222 COVID-19 vaccine. TCRdb's table, derived via immunoSEQ multiplex PCR, lists solely in-frame clones and lacks some. The sample includes approximately 100,000 clones, around nine tenths of them seen just once. Source: peripheral blood, taken 28 days after the second AZD1222 dose. These receptors all come from an adult who received the AZD1222 COVID-19 vaccine. Both conserved end residues are part of each CDR3.

V	J	CDR3
TRBV7-9	TRBJ1-6	CASSSGNRNSPLHF
TRBV28	TRBJ1-6	CASSFAGSPLHF
TRBV28	TRBJ2-7	CASSSHPFYEQYF
TRBV28	TRBJ2-1	CASRSPGAGGLWEQFF
TRBV9	TRBJ2-3	CASSVRLAGGLDTQYF
TRBV12-3/TRBV12-4	TRBJ1-5	CASSLSEGQPQHF
TRBV10-3	TRBJ2-7	CAISESSAGRHEQYF
TRBV10-1	TRBJ2-5	CASSESLAGFETQYF
TRBV7-9	TRBJ1-1	CASSLYGAQNTEAFF
TRBV6-2/TRBV6-3	TRBJ1-1	CASSSQGADEAFF